The T cell receptor (beta chain) described here comes from a study of T cell therapy after organ transplantation. In the study overall: T cells were expanded 2 to 3 weeks with 30 CMV class I/II epitopes. Blood for the long-term post-therapy sample came 20 to 29 weeks after therapy.

Notes on this clone: Its matching antigen is unknown.

The V gene's germline CDR1 is MNHEY and CDR2 SMNVEV (reference sequence). The CDR3 has 14 amino acids. The V and J ends lost 2 bases and 4 bases, in that order; junction bases with no gene match: 4. Time point described: 20-29 weeks after completion of therapy. The assay was immunoSEQ multiplex PCR, and TCRdb's table has in-frame clones only and misses some. The repertoire includes about 20,000 clones, roughly 84% of them detected once, and just over 35% sits in the top ten. The chain is built from TRBV27 and TRBJ2-5; 7 bases align to TRBD1. Sequences were derived from CD8+ T cells from blood, sampled after autologous CMV-specific T cell therapy. The source is a human patient who had received a solid organ transplant and had CMV disease. The T cells may partly be graft donor cells. The DNA for the CDR3 is TGTGCCAGCAGTTTACAGGGGGTCAGAGAGACCCAGTACTTC. It translates to CASSLQGVRETQYF.